This T cell receptor (beta chain) was documented in a study of T cells in Graves' hyperthyroidism and ophthalmopathy. The study, taken as a whole, reports: Ophthalmopathy was distinguished from stable hyperthyroidism by 13 V-J signatures. Model-based prediction identified ophthalmopathy a median approximately 6.2 months prior to its onset.

The CDR3 totals 15 residues. V lost 5 bases to trimming and J lost 2 bases, with 13 bases between them. Germline assignment: CDR1 SNHLY and CDR2 FYNNEI. Authors of the study amplified TCR beta CDR3 regions from RNA transcripts. The TCR CDR3 was amplified in a first-round RT-PCR using the HTBI primer set. TCRdb passed the multiplex PCR reads through MiXCR, listing each CDR3 protein once. The table shows about 770,000 distinct CDR3 sequences, with around 19% occurring only once. Patients between 18 and 65 years old had hyperthyroidism, newly diagnosed and lasting under 2 months. This clonotype was seen ten or more times. Its antigen is unknown.

The sample consisted of blood. This rearrangement joins TRBV2 to TRBJ2-1, with D possibly matching TRBD2 (5 bases). The TCR was taken from a woman aged 50 to 60 with Graves' hyperthyroidism that later progressed to Graves' ophthalmopathy. CDR3: CASSIAAVPYNEQFF. The CDR3 DNA reads as TGTGCCAGCAGTATAGCAGCGGTACCCTACAATGAGCAGTTCTTC.